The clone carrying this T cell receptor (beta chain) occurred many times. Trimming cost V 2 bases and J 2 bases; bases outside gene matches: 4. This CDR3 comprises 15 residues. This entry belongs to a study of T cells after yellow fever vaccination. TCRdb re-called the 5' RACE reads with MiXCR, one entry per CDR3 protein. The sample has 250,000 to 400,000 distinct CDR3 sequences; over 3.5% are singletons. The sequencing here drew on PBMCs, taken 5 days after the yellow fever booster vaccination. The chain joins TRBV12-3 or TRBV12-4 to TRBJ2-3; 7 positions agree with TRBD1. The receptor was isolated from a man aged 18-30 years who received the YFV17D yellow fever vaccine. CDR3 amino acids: CASSLTGAATDTQYF. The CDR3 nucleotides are TGTGCCAGCAGTTTAACAGGGGCCGCCACAGATACGCAGTATTTT.